Sequencing of this TCR beta chain was carried out in a study of blood T cell repertoires in COVID-19. Study context: Samples came from the United States, Italy and Spain, spanning acute and convalescent COVID-19. The analysed material was cDNA or gDNA that came from T cells, B-cell-depleted T cells, or PBMCs.

This CDR3 is built from 15 residues. With 4 bases removed from V and 6 bases from J, the gap between germline ends came to 15 bases. Germline V lookup: CDR1 MNHEY, CDR2 SVGAGI. In the original analysis: Amplification from reference gene primers served as the basis for estimated nucleated cell counts. TCRdb's copy holds only in-frame clones and misses some; the assay was immunoSEQ multiplex PCR. D and trimming were read from the DNA, whereas the V and J calls and clone size are those reported in that table. The sample yields around 60,000 clones, approximately 80% seen once. This rearrangement joins TRBV6-5 to TRBJ1-4; a possible D gene is TRBD1 (6 bases). Sequencing was carried out using peripheral blood. The TCR comes from a human donor in a cohort sampled during active COVID-19. The CDR3 sequence is CASSSWDTADEKLFF. The CDR3 DNA reads as TGTGCCAGCAGTTCCTGGGACACGGCTGATGAAAAACTGTTTTTT.